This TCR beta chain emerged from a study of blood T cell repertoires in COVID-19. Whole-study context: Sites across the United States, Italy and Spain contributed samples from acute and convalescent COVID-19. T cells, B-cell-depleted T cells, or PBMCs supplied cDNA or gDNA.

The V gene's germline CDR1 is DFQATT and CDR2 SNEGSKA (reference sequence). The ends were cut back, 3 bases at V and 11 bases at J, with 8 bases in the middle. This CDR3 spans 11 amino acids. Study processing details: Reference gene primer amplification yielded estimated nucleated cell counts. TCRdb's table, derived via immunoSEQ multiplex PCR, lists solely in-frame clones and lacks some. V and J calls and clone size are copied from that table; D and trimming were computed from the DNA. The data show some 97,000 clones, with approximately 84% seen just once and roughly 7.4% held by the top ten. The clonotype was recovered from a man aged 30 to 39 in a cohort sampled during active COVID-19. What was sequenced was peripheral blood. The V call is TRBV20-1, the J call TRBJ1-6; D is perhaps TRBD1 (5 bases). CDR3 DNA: TGCAGTGCTAGGGAGGGGACACCCCTCCACTTT. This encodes CSAREGTPLHF.